This record concerns one TCR beta chain sequence. What antigen it recognizes has not been identified. Base quality data are lacking; no much larger clone is found one base away. The library was obtained by PCR. Sequencing used an Illumina HiSeq 2500. To normalize quantification of the TCRbeta repertoire, the TCR libraries were built with molecular barcoding that relied on unique molecular identifiers. The raw public reads went through TCRdb reprocessing: fastp at Q25, MiXCR clone calling, in-frame beta chains kept. Duplicate CDR3 protein sequences are folded into a single record with the most common DNA and genes. This sample holds around 410,000 distinct CDR3 sequences; around 9.9% were observed only once. Roughly 5.1% of the sample is held by the ten biggest clonotypes. These data belong to a study of T-cell reconstitution after alpha-beta-depleted transplantation in children (dated by TCRdb to 2016 to 2017). Regarding the study in general: Using TCR repertoire profiling, the study followed T-cell immune reconstitution in a quantitative way in children after TCRalphabeta/CD19-depleted allogeneic hematopoietic cell transplantation.

CDR1 and CDR2 were assigned from the germline V gene as ENHRY and SYGVKD. Compared with germline, V lacks 5 bases and J lacks 3 bases; bases without a gene match: 8. The CDR3 contains 16 residues, cysteine and phenylalanine counted. The DNA shown is the 48-base CDR3, in frame from base 1. Recombination joined TRBV10-3 with TRBJ2-2; TRBD1 aligns with 8 central bases. The sequence derives from a human donor who donated a stem cell graft to a child with acute myeloid leukemia. Sequenced material: PBMCs from the stem cell graft donor, taken from the stem cell graft. The CDR3 has the sequence CAISSAGTGHTGELFF. In nucleotide form, the sequence is TGTGCCATCAGTTCCGCCGGGACAGGTCACACCGGGGAGCTGTTTTTT.